The entry below gives a single T cell receptor (beta chain) sequence along with its context. Its antigen is still unknown. It was CD45RO-negative cells, positively selected for CCR7, that made up naive CD8 cells, with terminally differentiated effector memory CD45RA+ cells excluded. The CDR3 is 12 amino acids. CDR1 is MNHNY, CDR2 SVGAGI, per germline (reference sequence). Trimming removed 2 bases from V and 8 bases from J, with 7 bases in between. The protocol was immunoSEQ multiplex PCR, while the TCRdb copy is restricted to in-frame clones and leaves out a portion. The sample has around 620,000 clones, 90% to 95% seen once. The sample comes from a study of shared clonotypes between healthy human individuals. Study-level results: Approximately 5.3% was the fraction of naive CD4 clonotypes found shared across a few donors.

The chain uses TRBV6-6 and TRBJ2-1; D call uncertain. The TCR sequence derives from a woman between 25 and 40 years old in good health. The sample comprised naive CD8+ T cells sorted from blood. CDR3 nucleotides: TGTGCCAGCAGTTACGGTTTGGATGAGCAGTTCTTC. Amino acid sequence: CASSYGLDEQFF.